The 28 T cell receptor beta chains presented below share a single source sample, sequenced in a study of CD8+ T cells in alopecia areata (dated by TCRdb to the late 2010s). This specimen's treatment or condition label, per the study, means: oral pan-JAK inhibitor, 5-10 mg twice daily. Receptors were amplified or captured by the immunoSEQ multiplex PCR assay. To provide template for TCR sequencing, every sample had RNA extracted and reverse transcribed into cDNA. This immuneACCESS table, as held by TCRdb, lists in-frame sequences with V and J called but not all clones. Of the missing ones, under half trace to an unresolved V gene in checked studies; the others have no known cause. This sample is represented by 150,000 or so clones; 50% to 75% of them were singletons. The ten largest clones add up to approximately 16% of the sample. The sequencing used CD4+ T cells sorted from blood, collected at approximately week 56, from a patient treated with tofacitinib. The receptors derive from a human donor with alopecia areata.

The chain uses TRBV10-3 and TRBJ1-5, with D tentatively TRBD1 (6 bases). The length of the CDR3 is 14 residues. Germline-derived CDR1 and CDR2 are ENHRY and SYGVKD. The V gene lost 6 bases and the J gene lost 5 bases, with 14 bases spanning the gap. CDR3 sequence reads: CAISATGDYQPQHF. CDR3 in DNA: TGTGCCATCAGCGCGACAGGAGATTATCAGCCCCAGCATTTT.

Remarks on this clone: Germline is not matched at one junction end, which may reflect a read error. The chain combines TRBV7-6 with TRBJ2-5; 7 nucleotides align to TRBD1. Germline values: CDR1 SGHVS, CDR2 FNYEAQ. The CDR3 has 15 residues. CDR3 coding DNA: TGTGCCAGCACCTTACTCGGGACAGTCCAAGAGACCCAGTACTTC. Its protein is CASTLLGTVQETQYF.

This clone was recorded a few times. The V and J genes are TRBV5-1 and TRBJ2-2, with D perhaps TRBD1 (6 bases). In germline, CDR1 is SGHRS, CDR2 YFSETQ. V gave up 5 bases and J gave up 4 bases, with 12 bases separating them. The CDR3 totals 14 residues. CDR3 nucleotide sequence: TGCGCCAGCAGACTGACAGGACCCACCGGGGAGCTGTTTTTT. Translating gives CASRLTGPTGELFF.

The chain joins TRBV10-3 to TRBJ1-6, with D possibly matching TRBD1 (5 bases). CDR1 is ENHRY, CDR2 SYGVKD, per germline. V dropped 3 bases and J dropped 9 bases, with 9 bases sitting between them. The CDR3 length is 13 residues. The CDR3 reads CAISDFQGSPLHF. CDR3 in DNA: TGTGCCATCAGTGACTTTCAGGGTTCACCCCTCCACTTT.

This chain connects TRBV23-1 to TRBJ1-1; no firm D call. TRBV23-1 is flagged as an ORF with uncertain function. The CDR3 consists of 13 residues. Trimming took 4 bases from V and 11 from J, leaving 17 bases between them. CDR3 sequence: CASSRPKAEGAFF. CDR3 coding DNA: TGCGCCAGCAGTCGCCCGAAGGCTGAAGGCGCTTTCTTT.

This chain uses TRBV5-6 with TRBJ2-1; the match to TRBD2 covers 10 bases. V trimming: 2 bases; J trimming: 15 bases; junction bases outside the gene matches: 11. Germline V gene sequence: CDR1 SGHDT, CDR2 YYEEEE. The CDR3 extends over 14 amino acids. CDR3 coding DNA: TGTGCCAGCAGCTTAGGCCCTAGCGGGGGCGGGAGGTTCTTC. It translates to CASSLGPSGGGRFF.

The chain links TRBV29-1 to TRBJ2-7, with D perhaps TRBD1 (6 bases). V was shortened by 6 bases and J by 3 bases, with 18 bases between the two germline ends. Per the germline V gene, CDR1 is SQVTM and CDR2 is ANQGSEA. The CDR3 is 14 amino acids. The DNA for the CDR3 is TGCAGCGTCCTAGAACAGGGAATGGACTACGAGCAGTACTTC. This translates into CSVLEQGMDYEQYF.

V and J are TRBV10-2 and TRBJ1-2; D uncertain. The CDR3 is 16 amino acids. Trimming took off 0 bases at V and 4 bases at J, with 15 bases between the two ends. Germline V gene data show CDR1 as WSHSY and CDR2 as SAAADI. CDR3 protein: CASSESKAARIYGYTF. The CDR3 region has the DNA TGCGCCAGCAGTGAGTCGAAAGCAGCAAGGATCTATGGCTACACCTTC.

This chain joins TRBV4-1 and TRBJ2-3; tentatively, D is TRBD2 (7 bases). Germline assignment: CDR1 MGHRA and CDR2 YSYEKL. This CDR3 comprises 12 residues. Between the trimmed V and J ends, which lost 6 bases and 5 bases, there was a span of 9 bases. CDR3 nucleotides: TGCGCCAGCAGAGGGGGGGGAGATACGCAGTATTTT. Residues: CASRGGGDTQYF.

J is TRBJ1-5 and V is TRBV4-2, with 7 positions matching TRBD1. The CDR3 consists of 15 residues. CDR1 and CDR2 (germline): LGHNA, YNFKEQ. V lost 4 bases to trimming and J lost 4 bases; unmatched junction nucleotides: 7. CDR3 sequence (DNA): TGTGCCAGCAGCCCAAACCGGGACAGTAATCAGCCCCAGCATTTT. Amino acid sequence: CASSPNRDSNQPQHF.

The chain employs TRBV4-1 and TRBJ2-5; tentatively, D is TRBD1 (6 bases). Germline CDR1 MGHRA, CDR2 YSYEKL. The CDR3 has 18 amino acids. Deletions cut 2 bases from V and 2 bases from J, with 21 bases between. The CDR3 DNA sequence: TGCGCCAGCAGCCAATTCACCCAACGACAGGCCACTCAAGAGACCCAGTACTTC. It is translated as CASSQFTQRQATQETQYF.

This chain links TRBV5-1 with TRBJ1-6; 8 nucleotides match TRBD1. The germline gives CDR1 SGHRS, CDR2 YFSETQ. The CDR3 runs 16 residues. V lost 4 bases, J lost 7 bases, and 10 bases stayed unmatched. This CDR3 reads CASSPNQGAKNSPLHF. The CDR3 nucleotides read TGCGCCAGCAGCCCCAACCAGGGGGCGAAAAATTCACCCCTCCACTTT. Full variable domain (rest looked up from reference TRBV5-1 and TRBJ1-6): KAGVTQTPRYLIKTRGQQVTLSCSPISGHRSVSWYQQTPGQGLQFLFEYFSETQRNKGNFPGRFSGRQFSNSRSEMNVSTLELGDSALYLCASSPNQGAKNSPLHFGNGTRLTVT.

The V gene is TRBV2, the J gene TRBJ1-2; 9 bases are shared with TRBD1. The germline V gene has CDR1 SNHLY and CDR2 FYNNEI. V lost 6 bases to trimming and J lost 7 bases; unmatched junction nucleotides: 6. The CDR3 consists of 13 residues. CDR3 bases: TGTGCCAGCAGGATGGACAGGGGTGGTGGCTACACCTTC. Translated: CASRMDRGGGYTF.

Only a few counts were recorded for this clone. This sequence joins TRBV7-6 and TRBJ2-2; D may be TRBD2 (5 bases). V dropped 1 base and J dropped 4 bases, with 7 bases sitting between them. The CDR3 contains 14 residues. CDR1 SGHVS and CDR2 FNYEAQ come from the germline V gene. CDR3 region: CASSLGGFTGELFF. The CDR3 DNA reads as TGTGCCAGCAGCTTAGGAGGGTTCACCGGGGAGCTGTTTTTT.

This clone has just a few counts. V is TRBV19 and J is TRBJ1-1; D possibly corresponds to TRBD1 (6 bases). The CDR3 is 15 residues long. V lost 3 bases and J 2 bases, leaving 13 bases between the germline ends. The germline V gene has CDR1 LNHDA and CDR2 SQIVND (reference sequence). In DNA form, the CDR3 reads TGTGCCAGTAGTATTACAGGGCGGTTAAACACTGAAGCTTTCTTT. It encodes CASSITGRLNTEAFF.

The V call is TRBV9, the J call TRBJ2-3; D is possibly TRBD2 (5 bases). Germline V gives CDR1 SGDLS, CDR2 YYNGEE. The CDR3 is 14 amino acids. V was trimmed by 2 bases and J by 5 bases, leaving 12 bases between them. DNA of the CDR3: TGTGCCAGCAGCGTCCGGACTTCCAGAGATACGCAGTATTTT. Residues: CASSVRTSRDTQYF.

The chain combines TRBV2 with TRBJ1-6, with TRBD1 as a possible D gene (6 bases). V lost 1 base and J 15 bases, leaving 16 bases between the germline ends. From germline, CDR1 is SNHLY and CDR2 FYNNEI. The CDR3 totals 14 residues. The CDR3 DNA reads as TGTGCCAGCAGTGAAGTCACGGATCAGGGGAACCTCCACTTT. Protein product: CASSEVTDQGNLHF.

This clone was picked up one time. The CDR3 sequence: CASSLYPGGSIEQYF. The DNA of the CDR3 is TGTGCCAGCAGCTTATATCCAGGCGGGTCTATCGAGCAGTACTTC. The gene calls are TRBV11-2 and TRBJ2-7, with D possibly TRBD2 on 5 matching bases. CDR1 and CDR2 (germline): SGHAT, FQNNGV. Trimming cost V 2 bases and J 6 bases, with 17 bases left between them. This CDR3 region has 15 residues.

The chain recombines TRBV9 with TRBJ2-3, with 8 bases matching TRBD1. CDR1 and CDR2 (germline): SGDLS, YYNGEE. V was clipped by 0 bases and J by 2 bases; unmatched bases: 2. The CDR3 is 15 amino acids. The CDR3 reads CASSVGQGITDTQYF. CDR3 sequence (DNA): TGTGCCAGCAGCGTAGGACAGGGGATCACAGATACGCAGTATTTT.

The rearrangement links TRBV23-1 to TRBJ2-4; D is possibly TRBD2 (5 bases). TRBV23-1 is identified as an open reading frame with a role that is uncertain. The CDR3 totals 16 residues. Trimming stripped 4 bases from V and 9 bases from J, with 22 bases between. CDR3 nucleotides: TGCGCCAGCAGTCCTGAATCGAATCGGGTCGGGGTCATTCAGTACTTC. This encodes CASSPESNRVGVIQYF.

This chain connects TRBV6-5 to TRBJ2-2; D not resolved. V lost 2 bases, J lost 8 bases, and 9 bases lay in between. Looked up from germline, CDR1 is MNHEY and CDR2 is SVGAGI. This CDR3 region has 13 residues. The CDR3 DNA reads TGTGCCAGCAGTTACCCTTCCCGTGGGGAGCTGTTTTTT. Translation: CASSYPSRGELFF.

V gene TRBV27 combines with J gene TRBJ1-5, with TRBD1 identical over 7 bases. This CDR3 comprises 15 residues. Germline CDR1 reads MNHEY; CDR2 reads SMNVEV (reference sequence). The trim removed 5 bases at V and 3 bases at J, leaving 7 bases unmatched. CDR3 sequence reads: CASSALDRYNQPQHF. The DNA for the CDR3 is TGTGCCAGCAGTGCCCTGGACAGGTACAATCAGCCCCAGCATTTT.

The gene calls are TRBV19 and TRBJ1-2; TRBD1 matches 9 bases. With V trimmed by 4 bases and J by 3 bases, 9 bases remained unmatched. Germline CDR1 and CDR2: LNHDA and SQIVND (reference sequence). This CDR3 is 16 amino acids long. CDR3 region: CASSTATGGVDYGYTF. CDR3 bases: TGTGCCAGTAGTACGGCTACAGGGGGCGTGGACTATGGCTACACCTTC.

The chain has TRBV2 and TRBJ2-1; D may be TRBD2 (5 bases). Germline V gene data show CDR1 as SNHLY and CDR2 as FYNNEI. CDR3 length: 15 amino acids. Between the trimmed V and J ends, which lost 6 bases and 2 bases, there was a span of 14 bases. The CDR3 region is CASRYTRGPYNEQFF. DNA of the CDR3: TGTGCCAGCAGATACACCCGAGGGCCCTACAATGAGCAGTTCTTC.

The V call is TRBV19, the J call TRBJ2-7, with D perhaps matching TRBD1 or TRBD2 (5 bases each). The germline V gene encodes CDR1 LNHDA and CDR2 SQIVND (reference sequence). The CDR3 covers 13 residues. V was clipped by 6 bases and J by 4 bases, with 13 bases between them. The DNA of the CDR3 is TGTGCCAGTAGCAGGGACCCCGGGTACGAGCAGTACTTC. Amino acids: CASSRDPGYEQYF.

This clone has just a few counts. V gene TRBV29-1 combines with J gene TRBJ2-3, with 11 bases lining up with TRBD2. The CDR3 spans 17 residues. Looked up from germline, CDR1 is SQVTM and CDR2 is ANQGSEA. V lost 4 bases, J lost 0 bases, and 9 bases stayed unmatched. CDR3 in amino acids: CSVGHLLAGGSTDTQYF. CDR3 coding DNA: TGCAGCGTTGGCCACCTCCTAGCGGGGGGAAGCACAGATACGCAGTATTTT.

This clone was detected only a few times. The J gene is TRBJ2-7, the V gene TRBV7-2, with D unclear. Trimming took off 5 bases at V and 3 bases at J, with 11 bases between the two ends. The CDR3 is 13 residues long. Germline CDR1 SGHTA, CDR2 FQGNSA. Here the CDR3 reads CASSGPGFYEQYF. CDR3 DNA: TGTGCCAGCAGCGGACCGGGCTTCTACGAGCAGTACTTC.

This clone was counted only a few times. The chain has TRBV5-1 and TRBJ2-1, with TRBD2 matching over 10 bases. The CDR3 is 17 amino acids. From germline, CDR1 is SGHRS and CDR2 YFSETQ. V was clipped by 3 bases and J by 6 bases; unmatched bases: 12. CDR3 residues: CASSSSFTSGDFNEQFF. The CDR3 bases are TGCGCCAGCAGCTCCTCCTTTACTAGCGGGGACTTCAATGAGCAGTTCTTC.